Sequencing of this T cell receptor (beta chain) was carried out in a study of technical replicates of blood from several donors. To note about this clone: An end of the junction differs from the germline gene, which may be a read error.

Generated by immunoSEQ multiplex PCR, the TCRdb table keeps only in-frame clones and is missing some. The data contain around 70,000 clones, 95% to 98% of them seen just once; the ten biggest clones take up approximately 0.26%. The source is a human donor in good health. Sequenced: T cells isolated from PBMCs.

CDR3: CASSPFGQGRNIQYF. The DNA of the CDR3 is TGCGCCAGCAGCCCCTTTGGACAGGGTAGGAACATTCAGTATTTC. The chain couples TRBV4-3 to TRBJ2-4, with TRBD1 matching over 8 bases. The CDR3 runs 15 residues. Germline CDR1 LGHNA, CDR2 YSLEER.